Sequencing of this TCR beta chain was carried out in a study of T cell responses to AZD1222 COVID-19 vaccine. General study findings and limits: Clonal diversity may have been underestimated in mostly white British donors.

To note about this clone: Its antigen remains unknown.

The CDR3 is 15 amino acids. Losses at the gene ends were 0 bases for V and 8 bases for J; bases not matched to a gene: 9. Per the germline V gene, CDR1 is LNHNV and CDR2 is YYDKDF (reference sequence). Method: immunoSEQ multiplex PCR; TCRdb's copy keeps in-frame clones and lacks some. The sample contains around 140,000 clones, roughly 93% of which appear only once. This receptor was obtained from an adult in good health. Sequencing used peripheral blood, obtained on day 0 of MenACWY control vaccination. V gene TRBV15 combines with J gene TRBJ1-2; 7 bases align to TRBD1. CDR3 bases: TGTGCCACCAGCAGAGATCTGACAGGGACTGGGGGCTACACCTTC. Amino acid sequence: CATSRDLTGTGGYTF.